A single T cell receptor (beta chain) is shown here with its context. Its antigen is still unknown. Germline-derived CDR1 and CDR2 are MGHRA and YSYEKL. The junction had 6 bases not matched to a gene; V was cut back by 1 base and J by 1 base. The CDR3 contains 17 residues. Primers included in the PCR were 60 Vbeta and 13 Jbeta primers. Assay used: immunoSEQ multiplex PCR; TCRdb lists only in-frame clones, some missing. The sample records around 110,000 clones, 75% being singletons. This record belongs to a study of cytomegalovirus exposure and HLA in healthy donors. Whole-study context: Of the donors genotyped, approximately 400 in all, about 76% fell in the Caucasian-associated ancestry cluster.

Overall study results and limits: Rarity held for most TCR sequences, but there were some public TCRs that occurred in many donors. Researchers left out some V segments, among them TRBV6-2 and TRBV6-3, as indistinguishable. A later analysis linked a missense DCLRE1C variant to TCR beta V- and J-gene trimming.

The genes are TRBV4-1 and TRBJ2-4, with TRBD2 matching over 8 bases. The sequencing input was PBMCs. The sequence was obtained from a man aged 35 to 55 in good health and CMV-seronegative. The CDR3 spells CASSQGGGGTAKNIQYF. The CDR3 DNA follows: TGCGCCAGCAGCCAAGGGGGCGGGGGGACCGCCAAAAACATTCAGTACTTC.